This T cell receptor (beta chain) was sequenced during a study of T cell responses to AZD1222 COVID-19 vaccine. Whole-study findings and limits: Nearly half of spike-specific TCRs reportedly target unmutated variant regions. Just a handful of AZD1222 recipients were seropositive at baseline. The study sampled repertoires only after the peak T cell response.

Investigators merged groups given second doses at roughly 4 or roughly 12 weeks. Notes on this clone: Its matching antigen is unknown.

V was cut by 0 bases and J by 8 bases, with 8 bases left in between. The CDR3 length is 12 residues. Germline assignment: CDR1 SGHTA and CDR2 FQGTGA. Libraries were prepared by immunoSEQ multiplex PCR; TCRdb keeps only in-frame clonotypes and omits some of them. Seen here are 150,000 or so clones, under 95% observed once, and the top ten hold around 0.99%. The sample was peripheral blood, taken 28 days after the second AZD1222 dose. The V call is TRBV7-3, the J call TRBJ2-7; no definite D call. This sequence was found in an adult who received the AZD1222 COVID-19 vaccine. The CDR3 region is CASSLTPGKQYF. CDR3 DNA sequence: TGTGCCAGCAGCTTAACGCCCGGCAAGCAGTACTTC.